The 24 T cell receptor beta chains below come from one sample, sequenced in a study of shared clonotypes between healthy human individuals. This table comes from immunoSEQ multiplex PCR, and its TCRdb copy is limited to in-frame clones, with some not included. Of 650,000 to 800,000 clones in the sample, around 90% were seen once. As defined, naive CD8 cells were CD45RO-negative and positively selected for CCR7, with terminally differentiated effector memory CD45RA+ cells excluded. The sequenced sample was naive CD8+ T cells sorted from blood. These receptors came from a man younger than 40 in good health.

This clone has a single count. The chain combines TRBV25-1 with TRBJ2-7, with D possibly TRBD1 on 5 matching bases. The V and J ends lost 4 bases and 7 bases respectively, with 11 bases between them. The CDR3 runs to 12 residues. Germline assignment: CDR1 MGHDK and CDR2 SYGVNS. Here the CDR3 reads CASSAGYGEQYF. The CDR3 DNA follows: TGTGCCAGCAGTGCAGGGTACGGAGAGCAGTACTTC.

The chain employs TRBV11-2 and TRBJ1-3; D not certain. V was shortened by 4 bases and J by 3 bases, with 16 bases between the two germline ends. This CDR3 has 16 amino acids. Germline V gives CDR1 SGHAT, CDR2 FQNNGV. The DNA for the CDR3 is TGTGCCAGCAGCTCTTTCACGGGAGGCTTTGGAAACACCATATATTTT. It yields the protein CASSSFTGGFGNTIYF.

The V gene is TRBV6-5, the J gene TRBJ2-7; the D gene is possibly TRBD1 (6 bases). The CDR3 covers 12 residues. The V end lost 6 bases, the J end lost 5 bases, and 11 bases lay between the germline ends. CDR1 is MNHEY and CDR2 is SVGAGI in the germline V gene. CDR3 bases: TGTGCCAGCAGGGGCAGGGGCCACGAGCAGTACTTC. Translation gives CASRGRGHEQYF.

The J gene is TRBJ1-2, the V gene TRBV7-8; tentatively, D is TRBD1 (6 bases). V dropped 0 bases and J dropped 6 bases, with 8 bases sitting between them. Per the germline V gene, CDR1 is SGHVS and CDR2 is FQNEAQ. This CDR3 has 13 amino acids. The CDR3 sequence: CASSLARQDGYTF. In DNA, the CDR3 is TGTGCCAGCAGCTTAGCGAGACAGGATGGCTACACCTTC.

The V gene is TRBV19, the J gene TRBJ2-1, with a tentative D call TRBD2 (5 bases). This CDR3 has 15 amino acids. V was cut by 4 bases and J by 2 bases, with 12 bases left in between. Germline CDR1 reads LNHDA; CDR2 reads SQIVND (reference sequence). In DNA, the CDR3 is TGTGCCAGTAGTACGGGATTCGAGGCCTACAATGAGCAGTTCTTC. It translates to CASSTGFEAYNEQFF.

The chain joins TRBV9 to TRBJ2-1; D uncertain. From germline, CDR1 is SGDLS and CDR2 YYNGEE. V was shortened by 0 bases and J by 2 bases, with 9 bases between the two germline ends. The CDR3 is 15 residues long. Written as DNA, the CDR3 is TGTGCCAGCAGCGTAGGGGGTGTCGCCTACAATGAGCAGTTCTTC. Translated, it gives CASSVGGVAYNEQFF.

The CDR3 reads CAIPGLYGYTF. The DNA of the CDR3 is TGTGCCATCCCCGGACTCTATGGCTACACCTTC. The chain recombines TRBV10-3 with TRBJ1-2, with unresolved D. Germline values: CDR1 ENHRY, CDR2 SYGVKD. CDR3 length: 11 residues. The V gene lost 8 bases and the J gene lost 4 bases, with 8 bases spanning the gap.

The V call is TRBV4-1, the J call TRBJ2-7; D may be TRBD2 (7 bases). The CDR3 covers 17 residues. V shed 1 base and J shed 4 bases, with 20 bases lying between them. The germline V gene has CDR1 MGHRA and CDR2 YSYEKL. In DNA form, the CDR3 reads TGCGCCAGCAGCCAAGTATCCGGACAGCTCGGGAGGTACGAGCAGTACTTC. This sequence encodes CASSQVSGQLGRYEQYF.

The chain uses TRBV10-1 and TRBJ2-1; 11 bases line up with TRBD2. CDR1 is WNHNN and CDR2 is SYGVQD in the germline V gene (reference sequence). This CDR3 spans 15 amino acids. The V gene end was trimmed by 6 bases and the J gene end by 5 bases; junction bases not matched to a gene: 6. The CDR3 DNA reads TGCGCCAGCAGACCGGGACTAGCGGACAACAATGAGCAGTTCTTC. It codes for CASRPGLADNNEQFF.

The CDR3 region has the DNA TGTGCCAGCAGTGAATGGGGCGGGAGCCAAGAGACCCAGTACTTC. Protein product: CASSEWGGSQETQYF. The chain joins TRBV25-1 to TRBJ2-5, with TRBD2 matching over 7 bases. CDR3 length: 15 residues. The germline V gene encodes CDR1 MGHDK and CDR2 SYGVNS. The trim removed 1 base at V and 1 base at J, leaving 3 bases unmatched.

This chain uses TRBV11-3 with TRBJ2-3, with 12 bases that match TRBD2. Germline lookup yields CDR1 SGHNT and CDR2 YENEEA. The V segment lost 3 bases and the J segment 6 bases; nucleotides outside the gene matches: 1. The CDR3 spans 14 residues. CDR3 amino acids: CASSFGTSGDTQYF. The CDR3 region has the DNA TGTGCCAGCAGCTTTGGGACTAGCGGGGATACGCAGTATTTT.

The chain combines TRBV9 with TRBJ2-5; weak D call: TRBD1 (5 bases). The germline CDR1 and CDR2 sequences are SGDLS and YYNGEE. The CDR3 runs 13 residues. Trimming removed 0 bases at V and 4 bases at J, with 7 bases between. In nucleotides, the CDR3 is TGTGCCAGCAGCGTAGATGGGGCAGAGACCCAGTACTTC. Protein product: CASSVDGAETQYF.

This clone appeared once. The V and J genes are TRBV7-2 and TRBJ2-1, with 8 nucleotides matching TRBD2. The germline CDR1 and CDR2 sequences are SGHTA and FQGNSA. The length of the CDR3 is 18 residues. J gave up 5 bases and V 3 bases, and 15 bases lay outside the gene matches. CDR3 sequence reads: CASSFFGGRLVWNNEQFF. As DNA, the CDR3 is TGTGCCAGCAGCTTTTTTGGCGGGAGGTTGGTGTGGAACAATGAGCAGTTCTTC. Together with reference TRBV7-2 and TRBJ2-1, the CDR3 gives the full variable domain: GAGVSQSPSNKVTEKGKDVELRCDPISGHTALYWYRQSLGQGLEFLIYFQGNSAPDKSGLPSDRFSAERTGGSVSTLTIQRTQQEDSAVYLCASSFFGGRLVWNNEQFFGPGTRLTVL.

The genes are TRBV4-1 and TRBJ1-5; weak D call: TRBD1 (5 bases). Trimming took 1 base from V and 1 from J, leaving 11 bases between them. Germline assignment: CDR1 MGHRA and CDR2 YSYEKL. The CDR3 is 16 amino acids. The CDR3 reads CASSQGGGGSNQPQHF. CDR3 nucleotide sequence: TGCGCCAGCAGCCAAGGGGGGGGAGGAAGCAATCAGCCCCAGCATTTT.

This chain links TRBV9 with TRBJ2-1, with D uncertain. CDR3 length: 12 amino acids. The V end lost 4 bases, the J end lost 8 bases, and 10 bases lay between the germline ends. Germline values: CDR1 SGDLS, CDR2 YYNGEE. The CDR3 loop reads CASSPAGYEQFF. CDR3 in DNA: TGTGCCAGCAGCCCAGCTGGGTATGAGCAGTTCTTC.

The chain combines TRBV27 with TRBJ1-1; D remains unclear. Trimming took 3 bases from V and 1 from J, leaving 6 bases between them. Germline V lookup: CDR1 MNHEY, CDR2 SMNVEV (reference sequence). This CDR3 has 13 amino acids. The CDR3 DNA is TGTGCCAGCAGTTTCGGGTGGAACACTGAAGCTTTCTTT. This sequence encodes CASSFGWNTEAFF.

In nucleotides, the CDR3 is TGCAGCGTTGTCGACAATACGATGGAGCAGTACTTC. It encodes CSVVDNTMEQYF. The chain uses TRBV29-1 and TRBJ2-7, with D unclear. V was shortened by 4 bases and J by 7 bases, with 14 bases between the two germline ends. This CDR3 is 12 amino acids long. Germline loops: CDR1 SQVTM, CDR2 ANQGSEA.

The rearrangement uses TRBV9 and TRBJ2-2, with D maybe TRBD2 (6 bases). CDR3 length: 15 residues. Germline loops: CDR1 SGDLS, CDR2 YYNGEE. Trimming left V 6 bases short and J 4 bases short, with 16 bases between. The DNA for the CDR3 is TGTGCCAGCACCGTGGGAGCAGCGGGCACCGGGGAGCTGTTTTTT. Its translation: CASTVGAAGTGELFF.

The CDR3 loop is CASSQEQGANTEAFF. In DNA form, the CDR3 reads TGCGCCAGCAGCCAAGAGCAGGGGGCGAACACTGAAGCTTTCTTT. The chain joins TRBV4-1 to TRBJ1-1; 8 bases agree with TRBD1. This CDR3 comprises 15 residues. Trimming took 0 bases from V and 1 from J; bases not matched to a gene: 1. Germline-derived CDR1 and CDR2 are MGHRA and YSYEKL.

This clone was counted once. The genes are TRBV19 and TRBJ1-5; D unclear. Deletions cut 6 bases from V and 0 bases from J, with 9 bases between. Germline assignment: CDR1 LNHDA and CDR2 SQIVND (reference sequence). The CDR3 is 14 amino acids. CDR3 loop: CASRADYSNQPQHF. For the CDR3, the DNA is TGTGCCAGTAGGGCGGACTATAGCAATCAGCCCCAGCATTTT.

This clone was picked up a small number of times. V is TRBV9 and J is TRBJ2-2; 8 bases agree with TRBD1. Per the germline V gene, CDR1 is SGDLS and CDR2 is YYNGEE. The ends lost 2 bases at V and 7 bases at J; junction bases unmatched: 4. The CDR3 loop spans 14 amino acids. The CDR3 loop is CASSVATGGGELFF. The DNA of the CDR3 is TGTGCCAGCAGCGTGGCAACAGGGGGCGGGGAGCTGTTTTTT.

V usage is TRBV6-1 and J usage is TRBJ2-7; D assignment may be TRBD1 or TRBD2 (5 bases each). In germline, CDR1 is MNHNS, CDR2 SASEGT. The CDR3 extends over 13 amino acids. V was pared by 5 bases and J by 6 bases, with 14 bases between. The CDR3 bases are TGTGCCAGCAGTTTCCGGGACGTTAGCGAGCAGTACTTC. It codes for CASSFRDVSEQYF.

The chain combines TRBV7-7 with TRBJ2-1; no reliable D call. CDR3 length: 13 amino acids. Germline CDR1 SSHAT, CDR2 FNYEAQ (reference sequence). The V end lost 1 base, the J end lost 5 bases, and 6 bases lay between the germline ends. Here the CDR3 reads CASSLDYHNEQFF. As DNA, the CDR3 is TGTGCCAGCAGCTTAGACTACCACAATGAGCAGTTCTTC.

This rearrangement joins TRBV27 to TRBJ2-7; D gene uncertain. Trimming cost V 4 bases and J 0 bases, with 1 base left between them. Per the germline V gene, CDR1 is MNHEY and CDR2 is SMNVEV (reference sequence). This CDR3 is built from 11 residues. CDR3 nucleotide sequence: TGTGCCAGCAGTTACTCCTACGAGCAGTACTTC. It translates to CASSYSYEQYF.